This TCR beta chain came from a study of blood T cell repertoires in COVID-19. This clone occurred a few times. Assay: immunoSEQ multiplex PCR; the TCRdb copy retains only in-frame clones and omits some. Altogether about 160,000 clones are present, approximately 81% being singletons, with the ten largest covering roughly 3%. V lost 1 base, J lost 1 base, and 11 bases lay in between. From germline, CDR1 is SSHAT and CDR2 FNYEAQ (reference sequence). The CDR3 has 16 residues. What was sequenced was peripheral blood. The origin of this receptor is a human donor with acute or convalescent COVID-19. The donor label of this sample is uncertain. The chain uses TRBV7-7 and TRBJ1-5, with a weak D call TRBD1 (6 bases). CDR3 coding DNA: TGTGCCAGCAGCTTAGGGGGACACTCGAGCAATCAGCCCCAGCATTTT. It encodes CASSLGGHSSNQPQHF.